This TCR beta chain was documented in a study of blood T cell repertoires in COVID-19. Residents of under 25 US areas, aged roughly 18 to 89 years, made up the participants. Participants reported their clinical history, and cohort assignment relied on those reports. The repertoire was sequenced with immunoSEQ multiplex PCR; TCRdb's copy has only in-frame clones and lacks some. Counted here are just over 80,000 clones, roughly 91% occurring once; the ten biggest clones make up more than 0.9%. Germline loops: CDR1 SGDLS, CDR2 YYNGEE. V lost 3 bases to trimming and J lost 4 bases; unmatched junction nucleotides: 9. This CDR3 contains 17 residues.

Input material: PBMCs or T cells enriched from blood (not recorded which). The rearrangement joins TRBV9 to TRBJ1-3; 11 bases fit TRBD1. This receptor was obtained from a woman aged 45 to 65 with acute COVID-19. Written as DNA, the CDR3 is TGTGCCAGCAGCGCCGGGACAGGGGGTAATTCGGGAAACACCATATATTTT. It encodes CASSAGTGGNSGNTIYF.